These 10 T cell receptor beta chains came from one sample sequenced in a study of blood T cell repertoires in COVID-19. Only in-frame clones appear in the TCRdb table, and some are missing; sequencing was by immunoSEQ multiplex PCR. Of some 15,000 clones listed, 83% were seen once; the top ten hold roughly a quarter. The sequencing input was peripheral blood. The receptors originated from a woman aged 55-75 years with acute or convalescent COVID-19.

V usage is TRBV5-1 and J usage is TRBJ2-2; TRBD1 aligns across 8 bases. Germline CDR1 and CDR2: SGHRS and YFSETQ. V lost 1 base, J lost 3 bases, and 5 bases stayed unmatched. The length of the CDR3 is 16 residues. For the CDR3, the DNA is TGCGCCAGCAGCTTGCCGGGACAGGAGGACACCGGGGAGCTGTTTTTT. Translated, it gives CASSLPGQEDTGELFF.

The gene calls are TRBV19 and TRBJ2-7; D possibly corresponds to TRBD1 (5 bases). This CDR3 has 15 amino acids. The V and J ends lost 9 bases and 0 bases respectively, with 18 bases between them. The germline V gene encodes CDR1 LNHDA and CDR2 SQIVND (reference sequence). CDR3 sequence reads: CASSHTADISYEQYF. CDR3 nucleotides: TGTGCCAGCAGTCATACCGCGGACATCTCCTACGAGCAGTACTTC.

The chain recombines TRBV28 with TRBJ2-7, with 8 bases fitting TRBD1. The CDR3 has 18 amino acids. The germline gives CDR1 MDHEN, CDR2 SYDVKM. After removal of 1 base from V and 4 bases from J, the junction contained 15 bases not matched to a gene. The CDR3 loop reads CASSLSPAWTGSTYEQYF. DNA of the CDR3: TGTGCCAGCAGTTTATCCCCCGCCTGGACAGGGTCAACGTACGAGCAGTACTTC.

This clone was detected once. V is TRBV3-1 (or the pseudogene TRBV3-2) and J is TRBJ2-2; TRBD2 matches 11 bases. The V gene end was trimmed by 4 bases and the J gene end by 3 bases; junction bases not matched to a gene: 19. This CDR3 is 21 amino acids long. Germline loops: CDR1 LGHDT, CDR2 YNNKEL (reference sequence). The CDR3 DNA reads as TGTGCCAGCAGCCCGCCCTTCTGGGGTTTAGCTAGCGGGAGGCACACCGGGGAGCTGTTTTTT. This gives the protein CASSPPFWGLASGRHTGELFF.

This rearrangement joins TRBV15 to TRBJ2-4, with 7 bases fitting TRBD1. Trimming at V came to 0 bases and at J to 0 bases, leaving 17 bases not matched to a gene. Germline V gene lookup returns CDR1 LNHNV and CDR2 YYDKDF (reference sequence). This CDR3 spans 21 amino acids. CDR3 in amino acids: CATSRERQQGPIGLAKNIQYF. Here the CDR3 DNA reads TGTGCCACCAGCAGAGAGCGCCAACAGGGGCCAATAGGGCTAGCCAAAAACATTCAGTACTTC.

The chain links TRBV24-1 to TRBJ2-1; 8 nucleotides line up with TRBD2. V lost 5 bases to trimming and J lost 2 bases; unmatched junction nucleotides: 1. Germline V CDR1 and CDR2: KGHDR, SFDVKD. The length of the CDR3 is 14 residues. CDR3 loop: CATSVAGTYNEQFF. The CDR3, as DNA: TGTGCCACCAGTGTAGCGGGGACCTACAATGAGCAGTTCTTC.

J is TRBJ1-2 and V is TRBV29-1, with no clear D. CDR1 is SQVTM and CDR2 is ANQGSEA in the germline V gene. V was pared by 4 bases and J by 0 bases, with 6 bases between. This CDR3 spans 12 amino acids. DNA of the CDR3: TGCAGCGTTGGCGGCGCTAACTATGGCTACACCTTC. It translates to CSVGGANYGYTF.

This clone was recorded only once. This chain uses TRBV11-3 with TRBJ1-1; maybe TRBD1 (6 bases). V lost 5 bases, J lost 5 bases, and 21 bases lay in between. Germline CDR1 SGHNT, CDR2 YENEEA. The CDR3 contains 16 residues. This CDR3 is CASSLGTPGEGTEAFF. CDR3 DNA sequence: TGTGCCAGCAGCCTCGGGACACCTGGGGAGGGGACTGAAGCTTTCTTT.

This chain connects TRBV29-1 to TRBJ2-1; 7 bases fit TRBD1. The V gene end was trimmed by 7 bases and the J gene end by 8 bases; junction bases not matched to a gene: 14. This CDR3 is 14 amino acids long. The germline V gene encodes CDR1 SQVTM and CDR2 ANQGSEA. The CDR3 sequence is CSAGVMTGTYEQFF. Here the CDR3 DNA reads TGCAGCGCCGGTGTGATGACAGGGACGTATGAGCAGTTCTTC.

The V gene is TRBV7-2, the J gene TRBJ1-2, with TRBD1 identical over 9 bases. The CDR3 spans 15 residues. Germline lookup yields CDR1 SGHTA and CDR2 FQGNSA. V lost 6 bases, J lost 0 bases, and 5 bases stayed unmatched. In DNA form, the CDR3 reads TGTGCCAGCAGGGACCGGGACAGGGCTAACTATGGCTACACCTTC. It is translated as CASRDRDRANYGYTF.